These 21 T cell receptor beta chains originate from one sample sequenced in a study of cytomegalovirus exposure and HLA in healthy donors. Profiling relied on immunoSEQ multiplex PCR, and the TCRdb table lists in-frame clones only, not all of them. The data contain 50,000 or so clones, about nine tenths of them singletons. Sample: PBMCs. The receptors come from a young woman in good health and CMV-seropositive.

This clone appeared a few times. The chain combines TRBV29-1 with TRBJ2-7; D is unclear. The CDR3 is made up of 13 amino acids. Germline lookup yields CDR1 SQVTM and CDR2 ANQGSEA. V was clipped by 7 bases and J by 3 bases, with 16 bases between them. CDR3 nucleotides: TGCAGCGCCTCCAGAGGTGCCGGCTACGAGCAGTACTTC. This sequence encodes CSASRGAGYEQYF.

V is TRBV5-4 and J is TRBJ1-1; possible D gene TRBD1, 6 bases. The CDR3 runs 15 residues. V was pared by 3 bases and J by 4 bases, with 16 bases between. Germline V gene data show CDR1 as SGHNT and CDR2 as YYREEE (reference sequence). Here the CDR3 DNA reads TGTGCCAGCAGCTATAACAGGGTAATAGGCACTGAAGCTTTCTTT. Encoded protein: CASSYNRVIGTEAFF.

The chain combines TRBV10-1 with TRBJ2-2; 7 bases are shared with TRBD2. Losses at the gene ends were 3 bases for V and 3 bases for J; bases not matched to a gene: 4. Looked up from germline, CDR1 is WNHNN and CDR2 is SYGVQD (reference sequence). The CDR3 totals 15 residues. CDR3 DNA sequence: TGCGCCAGCAGTGACGGGGGGTCCGACACCGGGGAGCTGTTTTTT. This encodes CASSDGGSDTGELFF.

This clone was counted a single time. The V call is TRBV7-2, the J call TRBJ1-2; D gene unclear. Germline assignment: CDR1 SGHTA and CDR2 FQGNSA. The length of the CDR3 is 12 residues. V lost 6 bases and J lost 8, with 13 bases in between. This CDR3 is CASRQGRGGYTF. The CDR3 DNA reads as TGTGCCAGCAGACAAGGAAGAGGAGGCTACACCTTC. The full variable domain, rest sourced from reference TRBV7-2 and TRBJ1-2, is GAGVSQSPSNKVTEKGKDVELRCDPISGHTALYWYRQSLGQGLEFLIYFQGNSAPDKSGLPSDRFSAERTGGSVSTLTIQRTQQEDSAVYLCASRQGRGGYTFGSGTRLTVV.

The chain couples TRBV25-1 to TRBJ1-5; possible D gene TRBD1, 5 bases. Germline CDR1 MGHDK, CDR2 SYGVNS. The CDR3 length is 16 residues. V lost 5 bases and J 5 bases, leaving 19 bases between the germline ends. CDR3 coding DNA: TGTGCCAGCAGTAAGAAGAGACAGCCATTCCATCAGCCCCAGCATTTT. Protein: CASSKKRQPFHQPQHF.

The chain is built from TRBV10-3 and TRBJ2-2; TRBD1 matches at 8 bases. CDR3 size: 18 residues. Unmatched junction bases numbered 15, after V lost 3 bases and J lost 6 bases. Germline CDR1 and CDR2: ENHRY and SYGVKD. The CDR3 bases are TGTGCCATCAGTGAAAGTGAAATCGGCAGGGGGCGCGCCGGGGAGCTGTTTTTT. Its translation is CAISESEIGRGRAGELFF.

The table lists this clone with a count of one. The rearrangement uses TRBV5-5 and TRBJ1-5, with 7 bases fitting TRBD1. Trimming at V came to 0 bases and at J to 6 bases, leaving 9 bases not matched to a gene. This CDR3 comprises 16 residues. Germline-derived CDR1 and CDR2 are SGHKS and YYEKEE (reference sequence). In DNA, the CDR3 is TGTGCCAGCAGCTTGGGTCCAGGGGGAGGTAGTCAGCCCCAGCATTTT. Its translation is CASSLGPGGGSQPQHF.

The chain combines TRBV30 with TRBJ2-7; 10 nucleotides line up with TRBD1. Germline V gene sequence: CDR1 GTSNPN, CDR2 SVGIG (reference sequence). This CDR3 spans 14 amino acids. V shed 4 bases, J shed 10 bases, and the junction held 13 bases outside the gene matches. CDR3 DNA: TGTGCCTGGAATATCGGGGGGACAGGGGTTGTTCAGTACTTC. It codes for CAWNIGGTGVVQYF. The entire variable domain, with the rest obtained from reference TRBV30 and TRBJ2-7, is as follows: SQTIHQWPATLVQPVGSPLSLECTVEGTSNPNLYWYRQAAGRGLQLLFYSVGIGQISSEVPQNLSASRPQDRQFILSSKKLLLSDSGFYLCAWNIGGTGVVQYFGPGTRLTVT.

This clone turned up a few times. This sequence joins TRBV2 and TRBJ1-2; 7 bases map to TRBD1. The J segment lost 4 bases and the V segment lost 6 bases, leaving 5 bases of the junction unmatched. The CDR3 has 13 residues. Germline V lookup: CDR1 SNHLY, CDR2 FYNNEI. CDR3 in amino acids: CASSETGIYGYTF. The CDR3 nucleotides are TGTGCCAGCAGCGAGACAGGGATCTATGGCTACACCTTC.

The genes are TRBV27 and TRBJ2-1, with 12 bases fitting TRBD2. The CDR3 is 18 residues long. V was clipped by 5 bases and J by 0 bases; unmatched bases: 8. The germline V gene has CDR1 MNHEY and CDR2 SMNVEV (reference sequence). CDR3 loop: CASSHGLAGMSSYNEQFF. CDR3 in DNA: TGTGCCAGCAGTCACGGACTAGCGGGGATGAGCTCCTACAATGAGCAGTTCTTC.

V and J are TRBV6-1 and TRBJ2-7; 9 positions match TRBD2. Germline V gives CDR1 MNHNS, CDR2 SASEGT. Germline trimming cut 4 bases from V and 0 bases from J; bases unmatched to any gene: 4. This CDR3 spans 15 amino acids. The CDR3 DNA reads as TGTGCCAGCAGTGGGATAGCGGGGGTCTCCTACGAGCAGTACTTC. It specifies CASSGIAGVSYEQYF.

CDR3 protein: CASSFTRDRPGQYF. Here the CDR3 DNA reads TGTGCCAGCAGTTTCACCCGGGACAGGCCGGGGCAGTACTTC. This chain links TRBV6-6 with TRBJ2-7; TRBD1 matches 8 bases. Germline loops: CDR1 MNHNY, CDR2 SVGAGI (reference sequence). V lost 4 bases to trimming and J lost 9 bases; unmatched junction nucleotides: 11. This CDR3 comprises 14 residues.

The chain employs TRBV19 and TRBJ1-2; D call uncertain. The CDR3 extends over 13 amino acids. V dropped 2 bases and J dropped 6 bases, with 10 bases sitting between them. Germline V lookup: CDR1 LNHDA, CDR2 SQIVND (reference sequence). CDR3 protein: CASSISEADGYTF. CDR3 DNA sequence: TGTGCCAGTAGTATATCTGAGGCAGATGGCTACACCTTC.

The J gene is TRBJ1-3, the V gene TRBV5-1; D is perhaps TRBD1 (6 bases). V was cut by 6 bases and J by 0 bases, with 13 bases left in between. This CDR3 comprises 15 residues. CDR1 SGHRS and CDR2 YFSETQ come from the germline V gene. DNA of the CDR3: TGCGCCAGCACCCCCGACAGGACCTCTGGAAACACCATATATTTT. Translated, it gives CASTPDRTSGNTIYF. Full variable domain (missing parts from reference TRBV5-1 and TRBJ1-3): KAGVTQTPRYLIKTRGQQVTLSCSPISGHRSVSWYQQTPGQGLQFLFEYFSETQRNKGNFPGRFSGRQFSNSRSEMNVSTLELGDSALYLCASTPDRTSGNTIYFGEGSWLTVV.

J is TRBJ2-7 and V is TRBV25-1; possibly TRBD1 for D (6 bases). Germline CDR1 is MGHDK and CDR2 is SYGVNS. This CDR3 comprises 13 residues. Trimming removed 7 bases from V and 5 bases from J, with 15 bases in between. DNA for the CDR3: TGTGCCAGCACTCACAGGGAGTCCCACGAGCAGTACTTC. Its protein is CASTHRESHEQYF.

Notes on this clone: The sample has other DNA sequences that encode this CDR3 too. The J gene is TRBJ2-5, the V gene TRBV4-1; possible D gene TRBD2, 6 bases. The germline V gene encodes CDR1 MGHRA and CDR2 YSYEKL. This CDR3 contains 14 residues. Trimming left V 1 base short and J 5 bases short, with 11 bases between. The CDR3 reads CASSQAERGETQYF. As DNA, the CDR3 is TGCGCCAGCAGCCAAGCTGAACGGGGGGAGACCCAGTACTTC.

The chain couples TRBV7-3 to TRBJ2-1; D possibly corresponds to TRBD1 (6 bases). CDR1 and CDR2 from the germline V gene are SGHTA and FQGTGA. V lost 8 bases to trimming and J lost 9 bases, with 14 bases between them. The CDR3 has 12 residues. The CDR3: CASGQGYGEQFF. The CDR3 coding sequence is TGTGCCAGCGGCCAGGGGTACGGTGAGCAGTTCTTC. Filled out from reference TRBV7-3 and TRBJ2-1, the complete variable domain reads GAGVSQTPSNKVTEKGKYVELRCDPISGHTALYWYRQSLGQGPEFLIYFQGTGAADDSGLPNDRFFAVRPEGSVSTLKIQRTERGDSAVYLCASGQGYGEQFFGPGTRLTVL.

The J gene is TRBJ1-1, the V gene TRBV4-1; a possible D gene is TRBD1 (5 bases). The CDR3 loop spans 15 amino acids. The germline V gene has CDR1 MGHRA and CDR2 YSYEKL. Trimming removed 8 bases at V and 0 bases at J, with 16 bases between. In DNA, the CDR3 is TGCGCCAGCCGCAATTACGGGGGTTTGAACACTGAAGCTTTCTTT. Its protein product is CASRNYGGLNTEAFF.

The V gene is TRBV7-6, the J gene TRBJ1-1; D is unresolved. V was cut by 2 bases and J by 0 bases, with 16 bases left in between. Germline V lookup: CDR1 SGHVS, CDR2 FNYEAQ. The CDR3 is made up of 17 amino acids. CDR3 in DNA: TGTGCCAGCAGCTTAAATTCAGGCCCTTCCATGAACACTGAAGCTTTCTTT. It encodes CASSLNSGPSMNTEAFF.

This clone was observed a single time. This chain connects TRBV10-2 to TRBJ2-1, with D hard to call. This CDR3 spans 15 amino acids. Between the trimmed V and J ends, which lost 4 bases and 1 base, there was a span of 11 bases. The germline CDR1 and CDR2 sequences are WSHSY and SAAADI. In DNA, the CDR3 is TGCGCCAGCAGTGCTTCTAGTGGATCCTACAATGAGCAGTTCTTC. Its translation is CASSASSGSYNEQFF.

On this clone itself: The identical CDR3 is also encoded by other nucleotide sequences in the sample. CDR3 DNA: TGTGCCAGCAGCCTTTACTATGGCTACACCTTC. This gives the protein CASSLYYGYTF. The chain couples TRBV7-2 to TRBJ1-2; D uncertain. The CDR3 is made up of 11 amino acids. In germline, CDR1 is SGHTA, CDR2 FQGNSA. V was cut by 5 bases and J by 3 bases, with 4 bases left in between.